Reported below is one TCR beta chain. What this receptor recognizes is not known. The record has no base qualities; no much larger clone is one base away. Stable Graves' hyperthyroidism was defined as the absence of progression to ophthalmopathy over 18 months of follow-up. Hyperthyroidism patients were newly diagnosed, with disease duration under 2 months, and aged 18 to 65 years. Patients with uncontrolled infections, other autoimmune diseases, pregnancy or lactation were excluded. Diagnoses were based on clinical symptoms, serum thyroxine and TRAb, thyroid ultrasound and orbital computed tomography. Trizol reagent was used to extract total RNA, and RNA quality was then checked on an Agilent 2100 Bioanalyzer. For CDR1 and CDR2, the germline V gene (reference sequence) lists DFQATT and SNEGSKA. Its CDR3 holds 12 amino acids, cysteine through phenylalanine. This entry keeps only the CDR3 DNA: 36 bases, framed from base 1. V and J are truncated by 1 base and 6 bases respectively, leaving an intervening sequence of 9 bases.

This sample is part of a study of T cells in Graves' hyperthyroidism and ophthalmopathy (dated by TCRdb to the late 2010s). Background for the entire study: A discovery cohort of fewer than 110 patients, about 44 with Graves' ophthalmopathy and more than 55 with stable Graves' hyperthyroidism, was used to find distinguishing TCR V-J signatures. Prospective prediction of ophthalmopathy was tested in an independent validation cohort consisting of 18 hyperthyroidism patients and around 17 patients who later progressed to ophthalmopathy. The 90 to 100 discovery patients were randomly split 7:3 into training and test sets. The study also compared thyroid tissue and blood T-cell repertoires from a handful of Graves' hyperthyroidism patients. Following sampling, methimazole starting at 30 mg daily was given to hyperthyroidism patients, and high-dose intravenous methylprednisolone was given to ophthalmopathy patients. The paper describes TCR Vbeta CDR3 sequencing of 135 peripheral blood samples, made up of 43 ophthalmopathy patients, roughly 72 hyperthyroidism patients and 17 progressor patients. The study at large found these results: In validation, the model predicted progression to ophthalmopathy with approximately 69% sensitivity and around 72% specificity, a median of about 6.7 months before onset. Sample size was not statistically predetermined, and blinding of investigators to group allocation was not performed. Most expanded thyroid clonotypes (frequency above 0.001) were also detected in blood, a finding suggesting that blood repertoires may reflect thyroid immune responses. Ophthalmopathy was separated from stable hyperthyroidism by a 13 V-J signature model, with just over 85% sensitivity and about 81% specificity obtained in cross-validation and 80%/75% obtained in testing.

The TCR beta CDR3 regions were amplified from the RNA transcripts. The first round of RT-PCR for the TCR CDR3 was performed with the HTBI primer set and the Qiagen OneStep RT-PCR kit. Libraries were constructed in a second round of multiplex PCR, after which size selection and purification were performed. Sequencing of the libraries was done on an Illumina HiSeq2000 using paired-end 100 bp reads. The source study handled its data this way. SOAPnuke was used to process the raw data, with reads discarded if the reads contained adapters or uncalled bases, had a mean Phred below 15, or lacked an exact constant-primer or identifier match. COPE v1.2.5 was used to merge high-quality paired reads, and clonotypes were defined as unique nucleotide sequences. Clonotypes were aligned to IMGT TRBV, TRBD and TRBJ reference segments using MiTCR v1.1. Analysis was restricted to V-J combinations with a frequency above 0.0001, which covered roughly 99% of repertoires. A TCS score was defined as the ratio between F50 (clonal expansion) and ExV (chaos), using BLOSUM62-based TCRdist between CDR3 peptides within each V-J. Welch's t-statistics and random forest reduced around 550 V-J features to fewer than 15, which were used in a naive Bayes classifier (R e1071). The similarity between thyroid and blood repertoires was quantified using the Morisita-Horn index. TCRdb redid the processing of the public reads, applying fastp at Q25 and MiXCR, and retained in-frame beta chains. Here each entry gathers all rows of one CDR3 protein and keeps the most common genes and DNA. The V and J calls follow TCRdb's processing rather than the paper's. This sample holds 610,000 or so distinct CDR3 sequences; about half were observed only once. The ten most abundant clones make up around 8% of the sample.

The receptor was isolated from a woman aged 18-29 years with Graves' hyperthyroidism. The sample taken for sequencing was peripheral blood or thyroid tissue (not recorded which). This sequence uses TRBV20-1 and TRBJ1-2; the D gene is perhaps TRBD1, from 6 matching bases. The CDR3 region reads CSARGDIHGYTF. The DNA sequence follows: TGCAGTGCTAGAGGGGACATCCATGGCTACACCTTC.